The clone carrying this T cell receptor (beta chain) showed up just once. In germline, CDR1 is LNHDA, CDR2 SQIVND (reference sequence). CDR3 length: 14 residues. V gave up 6 bases and J gave up 9 bases, with 21 bases separating them. The sample belongs to a study of T cell changes during pregnancy in multiple sclerosis. The data were produced by immunoSEQ multiplex PCR, yet TCRdb's version contains in-frame clones alone and is incomplete. The data contain roughly 50,000 clones, around 94% of them seen just once; the ten biggest clones take up 0.6% to 0.75%. The sequenced sample was CD4+ T cells from peripheral blood mononuclear cells, obtained in the third trimester of pregnancy. This TCR came from a female donor with multiple sclerosis, enrolled in a pregnancy study. V gene TRBV19 combines with J gene TRBJ2-7, with D maybe TRBD2 (6 bases). CDR3 coding DNA: TGTGCCAGTAGCCCCGGGACTGCCACCCTCGGGCAGTACTTC. Encoded protein: CASSPGTATLGQYF.